This TCR beta chain is from a study of Ad26.COV2.S vaccination and SARS-CoV-2 variants. Study-wide background: Donor got 5x10^10 or 1x10^11 viral particles of Ad26.COV2.S.

With regard to this clone: Its antigen is unidentified.

Indicated treatment: around 19 received Ad26.COV2.S at low or high dose, single or two shots; 5 received placebo; per-sample allocation not given. Each sample was drawn 63 days after the first injection (of vaccine or placebo). Study conclusions and caveats: There was reportedly substantial breadth in spike-specific CD8+ and CD4+ T cell responses after vaccination. Individuals receiving vaccine had higher spike-specific TCR breadth than placebo recipients did.

The CDR3 is made up of 18 amino acids. Germline V gene lookup returns CDR1 SQVTM and CDR2 ANQGSEA. V was pared by 3 bases and J by 5 bases, with 14 bases of the junction left unmatched. Clones were read by immunoSEQ multiplex PCR, and TCRdb kept only the in-frame ones, dropping some. The sample records around 300,000 clones, 88% being singletons. The gene calls are TRBV29-1 and TRBJ2-7; TRBD2 aligns across 15 bases. The clonotype comes from a person between 18 and 60 years old who received the Ad26.COV2.S COVID-19 vaccine or a placebo. The source was peripheral blood, collected in a trial of Ad26.COV2.S vaccine versus placebo. CDR3 sequence (DNA): TGCAGCGTTGAGGCTGTGCCGGGACTAGCGGGAGGATCCGACGAGCAGTACTTC. Translating it yields CSVEAVPGLAGGSDEQYF.